These 14 T cell receptor beta chains share one sample of origin, sequenced in a study of cytomegalovirus exposure and HLA in healthy donors. PCR used 60 Vbeta primers and 13 Jbeta primers. Clones were sequenced by immunoSEQ multiplex PCR, and TCRdb holds only the in-frame ones, with some missing. The sample includes 130,000 to 150,000 clones, around three quarters of them seen just once. Material: PBMCs. These receptors came from a man aged 40-49 years in good health and CMV-seropositive.

This rearrangement joins TRBV18 to TRBJ1-6; 7 bases are shared with TRBD1. This CDR3 is 15 amino acids long. CDR1 KGHSH and CDR2 LQKENI come from the germline V gene. Unmatched junction bases numbered 8, after V lost 4 bases and J lost 8 bases. CDR3 bases: TGTGCCAGCTCACAGGGGGCCCCCGGGGATTCACCCCTCCACTTT. As protein: CASSQGAPGDSPLHF.

The gene calls are TRBV28 and TRBJ1-2; D might be TRBD1 (6 bases). Per the germline V gene, CDR1 is MDHEN and CDR2 is SYDVKM. V lost 6 bases, J lost 5 bases, and 10 bases lay in between. The CDR3 runs 12 residues. The CDR3 bases are TGTGCCAGCAGGACAGGTTCTTATGGCTACACCTTC. Its protein is CASRTGSYGYTF.

CDR3 nucleotide sequence: TGTGCCAGCAGCCCTACCCTTAGCTCGAACACCGGGGAGCTGTTTTTT. Its translation: CASSPTLSSNTGELFF. The chain links TRBV7-9 to TRBJ2-2; D remains ambiguous. CDR1 is SEHNR and CDR2 is FQNEAQ in the germline V gene (reference sequence). This CDR3 is 16 amino acids long. V gave up 5 bases and J gave up 0 bases, with 13 bases separating them.

The rearrangement joins TRBV6-5 to TRBJ2-2; D is unclear. There are 11 residues in the CDR3. Germline CDR1 and CDR2: MNHEY and SVGAGI. Trimming stripped 5 bases from V and 4 bases from J, with 2 bases between. CDR3 DNA sequence: TGTGCCAGCAGTCGCACCGGGGAGCTGTTTTTT. It is translated as CASSRTGELFF.

CDR3 amino acids: CASTQGRGNTIYF. The CDR3 DNA is TGTGCCAGCACACAGGGGCGTGGAAACACCATATATTTT. The chain couples TRBV6-5 to TRBJ1-3, with 7 positions matching TRBD1. CDR1 MNHEY and CDR2 SVGAGI come from the germline V gene. Unmatched junction bases numbered 3, after V lost 7 bases and J lost 3 bases. This CDR3 region has 13 residues.

V and J are TRBV28 and TRBJ2-7; 8 nucleotides line up with TRBD1. J was trimmed by 7 bases and V by 2 bases; bases with no gene match: 1. The CDR3 runs to 12 residues. Germline CDR1 MDHEN, CDR2 SYDVKM. CDR3 bases: TGTGCCAGCAGTTTACGGACAGGGGAGCAGTACTTC. Its protein is CASSLRTGEQYF.

The V call is TRBV9, the J call TRBJ2-3; 9 positions agree with TRBD2. The CDR3 is made up of 16 amino acids. Germline CDR1 is SGDLS and CDR2 is YYNGEE. The trim removed 0 bases at V and 4 bases at J, leaving 6 bases unmatched. In DNA form, the CDR3 reads TGTGCCAGCAGCGTAGTCGGTAGCGGGAGTTCAGATACGCAGTATTTT. The encoded protein is CASSVVGSGSSDTQYF. The full variable domain, rest sourced from reference TRBV9 and TRBJ2-3, is DSGVTQTPKHLITATGQRVTLRCSPRSGDLSVYWYQQSLDQGLQFLIQYYNGEERAKGNILERFSAQQFPDLHSELNLSSLELGDSALYFCASSVVGSGSSDTQYFGPGTRLTVL.

V usage is TRBV7-9 and J usage is TRBJ2-5; 10 bases fit TRBD2. Germline loops: CDR1 SEHNR, CDR2 FQNEAQ (reference sequence). Unmatched junction bases numbered 12, after V lost 4 bases and J lost 1 base. The CDR3 totals 18 residues. CDR3 sequence (DNA): TGTGCCAGCAGCTCCGACTGGACTAGCGGTGTTTCCCAAGAGACCCAGTACTTC. Its translation: CASSSDWTSGVSQETQYF.

The chain couples TRBV30 to TRBJ1-1, with 7 bases aligning to TRBD1. CDR3 size: 17 residues. The junction had 17 bases not matched to a gene; V was cut back by 5 bases and J by 2 bases. Germline CDR1 and CDR2: GTSNPN and SVGIG (reference sequence). The CDR3 loop reads CAWVVRQGVVFNTEAFF. The CDR3 region has the DNA TGTGCCTGGGTCGTTAGACAGGGCGTCGTCTTCAACACTGAAGCTTTCTTT. The full variable domain, completed using reference TRBV30 and TRBJ1-1, is SQTIHQWPATLVQPVGSPLSLECTVEGTSNPNLYWYRQAAGRGLQLLFYSVGIGQISSEVPQNLSASRPQDRQFILSSKKLLLSDSGFYLCAWVVRQGVVFNTEAFFGQGTRLTVV.

This clone has a handful of counts. The V call is TRBV6-1, the J call TRBJ2-3; 10 bases map to TRBD1. The CDR3 spans 16 residues. V was clipped by 1 base and J by 4 bases; unmatched bases: 5. From germline, CDR1 is MNHNS and CDR2 SASEGT. CDR3 sequence reads: CASSEEAGTGADTQYF. Here the CDR3 DNA reads TGTGCCAGCAGTGAAGAGGCCGGGACAGGGGCAGATACGCAGTATTTT.

This clone was recorded once. V and J are TRBV12-5 and TRBJ2-3, with D possibly TRBD2 on 6 matching bases. CDR1 is LGHNT and CDR2 is FRNRAP in the germline V gene. This CDR3 has 17 residues. V was trimmed by 0 bases and J by 0 bases, leaving 13 bases between them. CDR3 in amino acids: CASGLVLRGGSTDTQYF. The CDR3 DNA is TGTGCTAGTGGTTTGGTACTCCGGGGAGGAAGCACAGATACGCAGTATTTT.

The J gene is TRBJ2-1, the V gene TRBV30; D gene uncertain. V shed 4 bases and J shed 0 bases, with 4 bases lying between them. There are 12 residues in the CDR3. From germline, CDR1 is GTSNPN and CDR2 SVGIG (reference sequence). CDR3 region: CAWTSSYNEQFF. Written as DNA, the CDR3 is TGTGCCTGGACCAGCTCCTACAATGAGCAGTTCTTC.

V and J are TRBV6-1 and TRBJ1-1; 9 nucleotides match TRBD1. Germline values: CDR1 MNHNS, CDR2 SASEGT. The CDR3 covers 14 residues. With 5 bases clipped from V and 2 bases from J, the junction kept 3 bases outside the gene matches. The CDR3 bases are TGTGCCAGCAGTCAGACAGGGGGAAACACTGAAGCTTTCTTT. As protein: CASSQTGGNTEAFF.

The V call is TRBV19, the J call TRBJ1-6, with 9 positions matching TRBD1. The CDR3 spans 16 residues. CDR1 and CDR2 from the germline V gene are LNHDA and SQIVND (reference sequence). V lost 5 bases, J lost 11 bases, and 13 bases stayed unmatched. The CDR3 nucleotides read TGTGCCAGTAGTGCCGGGACAGGGTCCGACCGAACACCCCTCCACTTT. Translating it yields CASSAGTGSDRTPLHF.